This T cell receptor (beta chain) was captured in a study of blood T cell repertoires in COVID-19. Study-level background: Specimens from acute and convalescent COVID-19 originated in the United States, Italy and Spain. T cells, B-cell-depleted T cells, or PBMCs supplied cDNA or gDNA.

The ends lost 5 bases at V and 7 bases at J; junction bases unmatched: 6. Per the germline V gene, CDR1 is SGHNT and CDR2 is YENEEA. This CDR3 is 15 amino acids long. Methods used by the authors: Cell counts per sample came from amplifying reference gene primers. The data were produced by immunoSEQ multiplex PCR, yet TCRdb's version contains in-frame clones alone and is incomplete. V, J and clone size derive from that table, while D and trimming were established from the DNA sequence. The sample shows about 240,000 clones, around four fifths of them seen only once. This receptor was obtained from a woman in her sixties with active or convalescent COVID-19. The chain recombines TRBV11-3 with TRBJ2-7; 15 nucleotides agree with TRBD2. Sequenced sample: peripheral blood. The CDR3 sequence: CASSTRTSGREEQYF. Here the CDR3 DNA reads TGTGCCAGCAGCACACGGACTAGCGGGAGGGAAGAGCAGTACTTC.